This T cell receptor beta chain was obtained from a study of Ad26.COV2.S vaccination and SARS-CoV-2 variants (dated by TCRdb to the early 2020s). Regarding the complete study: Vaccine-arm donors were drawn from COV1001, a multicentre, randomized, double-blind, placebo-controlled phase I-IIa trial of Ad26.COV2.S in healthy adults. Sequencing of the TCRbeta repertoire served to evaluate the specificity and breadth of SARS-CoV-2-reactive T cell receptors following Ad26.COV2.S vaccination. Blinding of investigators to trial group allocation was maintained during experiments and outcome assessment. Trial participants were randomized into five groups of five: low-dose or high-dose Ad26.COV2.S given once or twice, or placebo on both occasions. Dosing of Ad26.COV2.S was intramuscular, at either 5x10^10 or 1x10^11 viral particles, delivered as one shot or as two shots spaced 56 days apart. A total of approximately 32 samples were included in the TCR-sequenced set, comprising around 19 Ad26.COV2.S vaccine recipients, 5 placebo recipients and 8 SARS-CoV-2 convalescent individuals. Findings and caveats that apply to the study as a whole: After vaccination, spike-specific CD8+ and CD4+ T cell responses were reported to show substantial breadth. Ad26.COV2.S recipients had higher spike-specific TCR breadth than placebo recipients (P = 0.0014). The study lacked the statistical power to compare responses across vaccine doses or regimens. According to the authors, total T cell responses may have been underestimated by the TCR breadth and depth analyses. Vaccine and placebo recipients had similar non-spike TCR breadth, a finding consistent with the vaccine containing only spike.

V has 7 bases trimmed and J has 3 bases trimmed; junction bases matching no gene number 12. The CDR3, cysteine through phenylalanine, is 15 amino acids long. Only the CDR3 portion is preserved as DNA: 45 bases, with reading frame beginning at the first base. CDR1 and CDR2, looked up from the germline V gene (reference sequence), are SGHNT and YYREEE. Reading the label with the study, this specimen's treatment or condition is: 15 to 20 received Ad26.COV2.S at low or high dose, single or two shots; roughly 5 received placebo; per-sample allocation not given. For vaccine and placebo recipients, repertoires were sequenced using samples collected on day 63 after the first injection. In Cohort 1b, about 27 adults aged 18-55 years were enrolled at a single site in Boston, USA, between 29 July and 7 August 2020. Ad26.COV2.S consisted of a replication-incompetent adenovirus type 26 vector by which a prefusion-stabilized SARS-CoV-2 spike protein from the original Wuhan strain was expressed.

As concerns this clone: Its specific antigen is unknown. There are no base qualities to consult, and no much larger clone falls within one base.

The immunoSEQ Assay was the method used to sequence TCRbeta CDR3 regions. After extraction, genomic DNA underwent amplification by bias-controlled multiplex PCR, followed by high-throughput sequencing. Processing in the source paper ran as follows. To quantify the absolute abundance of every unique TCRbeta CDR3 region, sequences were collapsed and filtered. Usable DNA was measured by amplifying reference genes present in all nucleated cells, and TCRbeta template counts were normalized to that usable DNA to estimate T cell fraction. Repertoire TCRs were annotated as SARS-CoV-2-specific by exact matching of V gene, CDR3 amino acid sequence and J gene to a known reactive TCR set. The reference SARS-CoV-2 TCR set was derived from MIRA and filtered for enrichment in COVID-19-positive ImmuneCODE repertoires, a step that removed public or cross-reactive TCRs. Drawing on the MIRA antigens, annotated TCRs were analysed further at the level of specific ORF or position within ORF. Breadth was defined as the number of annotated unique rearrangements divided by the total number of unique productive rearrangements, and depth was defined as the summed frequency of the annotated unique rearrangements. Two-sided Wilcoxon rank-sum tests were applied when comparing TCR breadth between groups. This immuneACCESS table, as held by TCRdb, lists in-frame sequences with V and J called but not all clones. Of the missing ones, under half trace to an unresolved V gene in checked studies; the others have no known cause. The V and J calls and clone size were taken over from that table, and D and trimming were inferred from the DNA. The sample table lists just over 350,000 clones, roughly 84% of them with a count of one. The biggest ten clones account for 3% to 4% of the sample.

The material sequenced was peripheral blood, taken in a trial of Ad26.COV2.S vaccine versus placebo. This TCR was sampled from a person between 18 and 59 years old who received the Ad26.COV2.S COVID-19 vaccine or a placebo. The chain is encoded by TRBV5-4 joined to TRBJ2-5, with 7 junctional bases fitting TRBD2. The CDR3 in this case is CASGRGGLSKETQYF. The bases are TGTGCCAGCGGGAGGGGTGGACTTTCCAAAGAGACCCAGTACTTC.